The clone carrying this TCR beta chain was seen at least ten times. Its antigen is still unknown. V gave up 3 bases and J gave up 8 bases; unmatched junction bases: 17. CDR1 is ENHRY, CDR2 SYGVKD, per germline. The CDR3 runs to 18 residues. The sample comes from a study of tumor-infiltrating lymphocytes in primary liver carcinoma. TCR beta cDNA came from approximately 540 ng total RNA, primed with a constant-region primer. ARM-PCR was slightly modified, and three nested multiplex PCR rounds with it gave rise to the TCR beta libraries. Both of the initial two PCR rounds ran for approximately 11 cycles and employed TRBV1-TRBV30 forward primers alongside a C-beta reverse primer. TCRdb re-called the multiplex PCR reads with MiXCR, one entry per CDR3 protein. The table includes about 120,000 distinct CDR3 sequences, around 65% detected once. Whole-study results and caveats: It was in tumors, not blood, that the top-250-clone fraction was significantly higher (p = 0.039). Tumor region pairs overlapped more than did tumor-adjacent and tumor-blood pairs.

The study co-extracted DNA and RNA from 20-30 mg of unsorted bulk tissue. Material for sequencing was tumor-adjacent normal liver tissue. The TCR was taken from a woman aged 55-70 years with primary liver carcinoma and hepatitis B virus infection. The chain links TRBV10-3 to TRBJ2-1; 9 bases line up with TRBD2. The CDR3 protein is CAISEFGRRTSVNDEQFF. The CDR3 DNA reads TGTGCCATCAGTGAATTCGGCCGTAGGACTAGCGTTAACGATGAGCAGTTCTTC.